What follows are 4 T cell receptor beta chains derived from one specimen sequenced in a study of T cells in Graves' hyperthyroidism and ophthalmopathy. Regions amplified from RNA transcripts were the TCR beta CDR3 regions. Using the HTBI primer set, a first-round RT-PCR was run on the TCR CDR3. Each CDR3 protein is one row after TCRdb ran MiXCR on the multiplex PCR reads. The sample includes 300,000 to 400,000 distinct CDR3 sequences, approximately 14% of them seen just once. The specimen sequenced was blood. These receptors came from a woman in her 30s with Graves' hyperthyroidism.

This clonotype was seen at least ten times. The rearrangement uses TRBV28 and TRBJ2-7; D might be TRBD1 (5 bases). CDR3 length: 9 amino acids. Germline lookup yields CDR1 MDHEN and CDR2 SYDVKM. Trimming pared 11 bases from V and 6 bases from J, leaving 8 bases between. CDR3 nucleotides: TGTGCCTCAGGGTCCGAGCAGTACTTC. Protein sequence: CASGSEQYF.

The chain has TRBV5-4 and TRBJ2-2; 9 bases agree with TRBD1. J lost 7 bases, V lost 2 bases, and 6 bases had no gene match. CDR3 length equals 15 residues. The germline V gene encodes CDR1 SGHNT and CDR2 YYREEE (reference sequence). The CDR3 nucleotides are TGTGCCAGCAGCTTACAGGGGGCGCTGGGCGGGGAGCTGTTTTTT. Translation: CASSLQGALGGELFF.

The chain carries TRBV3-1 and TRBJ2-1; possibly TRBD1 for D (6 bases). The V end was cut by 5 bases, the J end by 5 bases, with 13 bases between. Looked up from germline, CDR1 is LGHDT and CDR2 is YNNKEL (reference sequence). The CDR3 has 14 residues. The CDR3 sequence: CASSLVGAHNEQFF. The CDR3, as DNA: TGTGCCAGCAGCTTAGTGGGGGCTCACAATGAGCAGTTCTTC.

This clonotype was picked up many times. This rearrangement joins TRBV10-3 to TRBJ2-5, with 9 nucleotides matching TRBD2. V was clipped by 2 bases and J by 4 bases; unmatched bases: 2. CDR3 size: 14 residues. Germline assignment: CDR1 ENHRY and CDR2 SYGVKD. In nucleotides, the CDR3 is TGTGCCATCAGTGAGGCGGGAGGGCCAGAGACCCAGTACTTC. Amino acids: CAISEAGGPETQYF.